This T cell receptor beta chain was found in a study of T cells after posttransplantation cyclophosphamide. Overall study findings and caveats: Donor CD8+ memory clones often dominated recipient blood repertoires at later times. Recipient CMV seropositivity and CMV reactivation strongly tracked TRB clonality.

As regards this clone: Its target is not known.

Libraries were prepared by immunoSEQ multiplex PCR; TCRdb keeps only in-frame clonotypes and omits some of them. The sample yields 4,000 or so clones, approximately 75% seen once. Control samples came 1 year after myeloablative marrow transplants with methotrexate plus calcineurin inhibitor. Looked up from germline, CDR1 is MGHRA and CDR2 is YSYEKL. Deletions cut 0 bases from V and 0 bases from J, with 5 bases between. The CDR3 spans 14 residues. The source material was PBMCs, sampled after allogeneic stem cell transplant with calcineurin inhibitor and methotrexate. This TCR was sampled from a female patient in her fifties who received an allogeneic stem cell transplant from an unrelated donor, was CMV-positive, and had acute and chronic GVHD. Among the T cells, some may be from the graft donor. This sequence joins TRBV4-1 and TRBJ1-1; D not resolved. CDR3 protein: CASSQDPMNTEAFF. Written as DNA, the CDR3 is TGCGCCAGCAGCCAAGATCCTATGAACACTGAAGCTTTCTTT.